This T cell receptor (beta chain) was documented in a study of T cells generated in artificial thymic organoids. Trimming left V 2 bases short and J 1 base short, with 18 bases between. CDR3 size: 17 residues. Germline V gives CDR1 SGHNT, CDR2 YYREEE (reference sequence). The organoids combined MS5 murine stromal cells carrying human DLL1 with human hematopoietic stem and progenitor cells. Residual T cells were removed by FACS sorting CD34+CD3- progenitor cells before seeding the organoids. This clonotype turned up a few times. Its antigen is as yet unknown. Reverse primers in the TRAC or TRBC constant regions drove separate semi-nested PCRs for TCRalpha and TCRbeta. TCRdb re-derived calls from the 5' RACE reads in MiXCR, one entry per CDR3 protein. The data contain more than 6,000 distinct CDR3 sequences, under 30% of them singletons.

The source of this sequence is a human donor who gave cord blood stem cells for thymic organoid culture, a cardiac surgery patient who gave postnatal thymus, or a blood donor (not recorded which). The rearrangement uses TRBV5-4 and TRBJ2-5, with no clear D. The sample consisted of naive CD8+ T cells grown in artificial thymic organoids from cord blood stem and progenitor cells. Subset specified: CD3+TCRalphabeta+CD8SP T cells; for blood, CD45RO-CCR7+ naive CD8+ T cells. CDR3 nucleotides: TGTGCCAGCAGCTTCGTAGTGGTAGGGAACGTCCAAGAGACCCAGTACTTC. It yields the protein CASSFVVVGNVQETQYF.